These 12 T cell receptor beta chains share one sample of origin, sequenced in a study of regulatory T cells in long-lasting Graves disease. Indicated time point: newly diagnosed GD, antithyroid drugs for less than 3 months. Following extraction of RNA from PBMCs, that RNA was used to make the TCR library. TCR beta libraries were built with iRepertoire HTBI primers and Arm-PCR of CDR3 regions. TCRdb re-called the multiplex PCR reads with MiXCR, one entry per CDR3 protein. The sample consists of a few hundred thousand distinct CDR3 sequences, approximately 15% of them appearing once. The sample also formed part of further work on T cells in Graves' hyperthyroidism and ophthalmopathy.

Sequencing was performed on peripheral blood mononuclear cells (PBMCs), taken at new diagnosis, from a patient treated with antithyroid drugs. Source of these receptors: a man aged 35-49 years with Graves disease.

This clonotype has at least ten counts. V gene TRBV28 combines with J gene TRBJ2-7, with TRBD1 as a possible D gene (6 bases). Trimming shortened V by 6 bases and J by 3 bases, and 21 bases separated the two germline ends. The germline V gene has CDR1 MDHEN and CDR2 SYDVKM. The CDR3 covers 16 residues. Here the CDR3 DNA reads TGTGCCAGCAGAGACCGAACCGGATCGGGACACTACGAGCAGTACTTC. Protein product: CASRDRTGSGHYEQYF.

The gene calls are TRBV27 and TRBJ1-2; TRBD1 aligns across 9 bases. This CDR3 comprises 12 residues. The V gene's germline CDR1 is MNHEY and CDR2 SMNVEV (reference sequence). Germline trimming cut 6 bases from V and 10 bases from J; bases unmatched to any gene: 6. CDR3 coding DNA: TGTGCCAGCAGCCCCGGGACAGGGTACTACACCTTC. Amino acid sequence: CASSPGTGYYTF.

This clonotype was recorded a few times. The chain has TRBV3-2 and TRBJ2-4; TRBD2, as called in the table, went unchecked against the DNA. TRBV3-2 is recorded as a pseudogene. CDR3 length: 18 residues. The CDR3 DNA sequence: TGTGCCAGCAGCCAAGGGGAGGGGACCGAGTCAGCCAAAAACATTCAGTACTTC. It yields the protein CASSQGEGTESAKNIQYF.

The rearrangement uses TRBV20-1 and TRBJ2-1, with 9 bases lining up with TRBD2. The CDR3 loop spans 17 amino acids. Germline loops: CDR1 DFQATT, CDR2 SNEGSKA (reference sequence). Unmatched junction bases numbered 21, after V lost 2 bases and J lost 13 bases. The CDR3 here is CSARSPGAAGGSGRQFF. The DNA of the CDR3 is TGCAGTGCTAGATCCCCGGGGGCAGCGGGGGGCTCAGGACGACAGTTCTTC.

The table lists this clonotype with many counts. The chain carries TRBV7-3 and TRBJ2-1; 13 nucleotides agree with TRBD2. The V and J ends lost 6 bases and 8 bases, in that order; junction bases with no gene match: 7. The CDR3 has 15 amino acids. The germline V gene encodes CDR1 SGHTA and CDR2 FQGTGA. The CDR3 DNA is TGTGCCAGCAGTCCTACTAGCGGGGGGGGAGATGAGCAGTTCTTC. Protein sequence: CASSPTSGGGDEQFF.

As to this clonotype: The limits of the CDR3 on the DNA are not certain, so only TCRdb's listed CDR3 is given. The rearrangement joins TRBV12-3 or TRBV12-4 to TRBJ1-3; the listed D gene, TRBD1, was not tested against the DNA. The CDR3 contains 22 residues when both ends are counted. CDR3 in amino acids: CASSPGGASSYEQYFGPGTIYF.

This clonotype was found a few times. The CDR3 protein is CASSLAPEGGLNQPQHF. The DNA of the CDR3 is TGTGCCAGCAGTTTAGCGCCGGAAGGAGGGTTAAATCAGCCCCAGCATTTT. This chain links TRBV12-3 or TRBV12-4 with TRBJ1-5; D gene unclear. Trimming removed 0 bases from V and 4 bases from J, with 16 bases in between. This CDR3 has 17 amino acids.

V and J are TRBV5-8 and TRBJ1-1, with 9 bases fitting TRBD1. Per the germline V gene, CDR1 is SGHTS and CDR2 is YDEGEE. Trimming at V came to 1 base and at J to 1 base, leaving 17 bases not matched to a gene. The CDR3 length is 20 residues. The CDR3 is CASSLFPAIPGTGRNTEAFF. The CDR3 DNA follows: TGTGCCAGCAGCTTGTTTCCGGCCATACCCGGGACAGGGCGGAACACTGAAGCTTTCTTT.

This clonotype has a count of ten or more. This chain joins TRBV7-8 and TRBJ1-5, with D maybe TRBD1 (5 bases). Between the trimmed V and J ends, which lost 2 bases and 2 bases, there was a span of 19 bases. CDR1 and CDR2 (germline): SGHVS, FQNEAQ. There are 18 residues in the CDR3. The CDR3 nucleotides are TGTGCCAGCAGCTTAAGCATGGGGGGGGGAAGGGGCAATCAGCCCCAGCATTTT. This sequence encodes CASSLSMGGGRGNQPQHF.

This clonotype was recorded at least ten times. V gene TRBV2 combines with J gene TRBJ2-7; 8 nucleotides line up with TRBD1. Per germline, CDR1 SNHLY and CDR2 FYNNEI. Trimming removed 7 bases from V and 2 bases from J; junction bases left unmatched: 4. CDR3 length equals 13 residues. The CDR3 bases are TGTGCCAGCACGGGGACAGGAACCTACGAGCAGTACTTC. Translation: CASTGTGTYEQYF.

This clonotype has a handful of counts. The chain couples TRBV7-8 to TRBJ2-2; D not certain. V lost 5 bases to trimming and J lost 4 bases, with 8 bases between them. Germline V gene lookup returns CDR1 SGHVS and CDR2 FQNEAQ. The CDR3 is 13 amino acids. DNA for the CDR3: TGTGCCAGCAGCCCCTACAGCACCGGGGAGCTGTTTTTT. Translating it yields CASSPYSTGELFF. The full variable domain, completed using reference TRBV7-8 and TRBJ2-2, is GAGVSQSPRYKVAKRGQDVALRCDPISGHVSLFWYQQALGQGPEFLTYFQNEAQLDKSGLPSDRFFAERPEGSVSTLKIQRTQQEDSAVYLCASSPYSTGELFFGEGSRLTVL.

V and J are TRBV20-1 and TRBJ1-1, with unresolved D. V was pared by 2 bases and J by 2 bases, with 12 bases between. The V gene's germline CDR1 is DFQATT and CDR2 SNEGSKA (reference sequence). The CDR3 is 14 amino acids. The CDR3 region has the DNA TGCAGTGCTAGACCCTCAGTGACAAACACTGAAGCTTTCTTT. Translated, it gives CSARPSVTNTEAFF.